What follows describes a single T cell receptor (beta chain). Produced via immunoSEQ multiplex PCR; TCRdb's table is partial and in-frame only. Among roughly 150,000 clones, roughly 87% were seen once, and the ten largest hold more than 5%. The data were taken from a study of blood T cell repertoires in COVID-19. Study background: Sources were T cells, B-cell-depleted T cells, or PBMCs; the material itself was cDNA or gDNA.

Input material: peripheral blood. This TCR was sampled from a human donor in a cohort sampled during active COVID-19.

CDR3 sequence (DNA): TGTGCCACCAGTGATTTCGGGGGGAATGAGCAGTTCTTC. Its protein product is CATSDFGGNEQFF. The rearrangement joins TRBV24-1 to TRBJ2-1; 7 bases agree with TRBD2. The CDR3 is made up of 13 amino acids. The V gene's germline CDR1 is KGHDR and CDR2 SFDVKD. V shed 1 base, J shed 7 bases, and the junction held 0 bases outside the gene matches.